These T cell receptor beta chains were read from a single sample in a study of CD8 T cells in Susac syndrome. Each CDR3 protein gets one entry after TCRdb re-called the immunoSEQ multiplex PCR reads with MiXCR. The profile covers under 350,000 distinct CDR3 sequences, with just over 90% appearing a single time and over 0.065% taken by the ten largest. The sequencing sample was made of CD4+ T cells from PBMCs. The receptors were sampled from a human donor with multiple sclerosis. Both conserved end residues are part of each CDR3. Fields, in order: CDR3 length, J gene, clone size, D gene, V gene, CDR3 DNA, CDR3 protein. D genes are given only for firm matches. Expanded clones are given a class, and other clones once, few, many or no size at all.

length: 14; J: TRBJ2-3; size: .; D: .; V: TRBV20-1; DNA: TGCAGTGCTGAGACAGACCTAAACACAGATACGCAGTATTTT; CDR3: CSAETDLNTDTQYF
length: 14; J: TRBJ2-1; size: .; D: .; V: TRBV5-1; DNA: TGCGCCAGCGAAGGCGGCAGGGGAGGCGATGAGCAGTTCTTC; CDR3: CASEGGRGGDEQFF
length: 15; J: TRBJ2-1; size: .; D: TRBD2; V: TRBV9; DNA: TGTGCCAGCAGCGTGACTAGCGGGAGGTTCAATGAGCAGTTCTTC; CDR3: CASSVTSGRFNEQFF
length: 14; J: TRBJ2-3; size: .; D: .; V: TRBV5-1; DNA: TGCGCCAGCAGAGGGGAAATGGGCACAGATACGCAGTATTTT; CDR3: CASRGEMGTDTQYF
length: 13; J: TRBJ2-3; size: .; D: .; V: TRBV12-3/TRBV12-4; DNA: TGTGCCAGCAGTGACACAGTTCCAGATACGCAGTATTTT; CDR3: CASSDTVPDTQYF
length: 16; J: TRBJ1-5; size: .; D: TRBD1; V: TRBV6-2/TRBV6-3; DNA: TGTGCCAGCAGTTACGCGACAGGGTTGGGGAATCAGCCCCAGCATTTT; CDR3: CASSYATGLGNQPQHF
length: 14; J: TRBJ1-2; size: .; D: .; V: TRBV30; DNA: TGTGCCTGGAGTTCGGGGGGTGCTAACTATGGCTACACCTTC; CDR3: CAWSSGGANYGYTF
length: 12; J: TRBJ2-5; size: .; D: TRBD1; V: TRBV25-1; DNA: TGTGCCAGCAGGGGGACAGGAGAGACCCAGTACTTC; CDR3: CASRGTGETQYF
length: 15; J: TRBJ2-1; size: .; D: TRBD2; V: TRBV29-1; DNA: TGCAGCGCCCTTGGTGGCGGGAGGGCCGGGAATGAGCAGTTCTTC; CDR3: CSALGGGRAGNEQFF
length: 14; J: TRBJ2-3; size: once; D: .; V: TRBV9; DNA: TGTGCCAGCAGCGTAATGTCCACCACAGATACGCAGTATTTT; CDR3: CASSVMSTTDTQYF
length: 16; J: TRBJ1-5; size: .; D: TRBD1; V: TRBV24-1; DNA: TGTGCCACCAGTGATGGGAGACAGGGTACGGGTCAGCCCCAGCATTTT; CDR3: CATSDGRQGTGQPQHF
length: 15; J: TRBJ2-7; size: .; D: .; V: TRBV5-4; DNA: TGTGCCAGCAGCTTGGGGTGGGCAACACAAGGCGAGCAGTACTTC; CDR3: CASSLGWATQGEQYF
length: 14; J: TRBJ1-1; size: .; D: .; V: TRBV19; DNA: TGTGCCAGTAGTCTCAGGGCGAGGGACACTGAAGCTTTCTTT; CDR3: CASSLRARDTEAFF
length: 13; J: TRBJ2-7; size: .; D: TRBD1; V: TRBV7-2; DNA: TGTGCCAGCAGCTCGGGACAGCTGGTGGAGCAGTACTTC; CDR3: CASSSGQLVEQYF
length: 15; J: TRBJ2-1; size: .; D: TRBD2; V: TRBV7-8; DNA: TGTGCCAGCAGCTCACAACCGGGACTATACAATGAGCAGTTCTTC; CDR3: CASSSQPGLYNEQFF
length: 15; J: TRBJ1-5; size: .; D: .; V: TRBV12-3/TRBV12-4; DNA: TGTGCCAGCAGTTTTGGGCTAAGAGGGGGGGAGCCCCAGCATTTT; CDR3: CASSFGLRGGEPQHF
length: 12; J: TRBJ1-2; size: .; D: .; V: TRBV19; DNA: TGTGCCACCCAACAAACATACTATGGCTACACCTTC; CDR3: CATQQTYYGYTF
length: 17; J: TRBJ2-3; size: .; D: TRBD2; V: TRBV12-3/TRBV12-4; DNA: TGTGCCAGCAGCCTCCATGGGGGGGTAGCGGGGACAGATACGCAGTATTTT; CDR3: CASSLHGGVAGTDTQYF
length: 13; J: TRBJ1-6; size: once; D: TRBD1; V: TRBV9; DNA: TGTGCCAGCAGCATCGGACAGGGATCACCCCTCCACTTT; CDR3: CASSIGQGSPLHF
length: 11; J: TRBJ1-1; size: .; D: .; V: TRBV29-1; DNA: TGCAGCGTTGGGATAAAGGTCGGAGCTTTCTTT; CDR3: CSVGIKVGAFF
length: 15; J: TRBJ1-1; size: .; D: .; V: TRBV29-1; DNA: TGCAGCGTCGCGGCGGTACAAGGGGGGAACACTGAAGCTTTCTTT; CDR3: CSVAAVQGGNTEAFF
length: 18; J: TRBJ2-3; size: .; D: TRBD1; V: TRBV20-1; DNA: TGCAGTTCTCTCGGGACAGGGGCTTCGGGAAGCGGTCTAGATACGCAGTATTTT; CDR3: CSSLGTGASGSGLDTQYF
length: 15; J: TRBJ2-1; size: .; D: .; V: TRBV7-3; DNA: TGTGCCAGCAGCTTAGCGTCCGGCGAAGCCAATGAGCAGTTCTTC; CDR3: CASSLASGEANEQFF
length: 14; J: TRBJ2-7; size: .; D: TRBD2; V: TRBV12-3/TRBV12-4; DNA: TGTGCCAGCAGCAGCGGCGGGAGGGCCTACGAGCAGTACTTC; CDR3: CASSSGGRAYEQYF
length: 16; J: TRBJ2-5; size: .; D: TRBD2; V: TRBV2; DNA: TGTGCCAGCAGTTCGACTCTAGCGGGAGGGATCGAGACCCAGTACTTC; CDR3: CASSSTLAGGIETQYF
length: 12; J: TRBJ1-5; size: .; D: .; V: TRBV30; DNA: TGTGCCTGGAGTGCCTTCAATCAGCCCCAGCATTTT; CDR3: CAWSAFNQPQHF
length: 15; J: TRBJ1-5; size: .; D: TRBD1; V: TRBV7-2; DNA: TGTGCCAGCAGCTTAGGGGACAGGGCTAGGCAGCCCCAGCATTTT; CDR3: CASSLGDRARQPQHF
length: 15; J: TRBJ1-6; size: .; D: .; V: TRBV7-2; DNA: TGTGCCAGCAGCTTATCCGGCTCCTATAATTCACCCCTCCACTTT; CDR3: CASSLSGSYNSPLHF
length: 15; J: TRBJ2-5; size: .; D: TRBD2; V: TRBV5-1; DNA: TGCGCCAGCAGCACCCTAGCGGGAGAGGGGGAGACCCAGTACTTC; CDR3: CASSTLAGEGETQYF
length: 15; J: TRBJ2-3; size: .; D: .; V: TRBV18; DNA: TGTGCCAGCTCACCCTCCCCCACAAGCACAGATACGCAGTATTTT; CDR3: CASSPSPTSTDTQYF
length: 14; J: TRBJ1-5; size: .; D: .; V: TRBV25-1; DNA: TGTGCCAGCAGTGAATTAACAGGCAATCAGCCCCAGCATTTT; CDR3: CASSELTGNQPQHF
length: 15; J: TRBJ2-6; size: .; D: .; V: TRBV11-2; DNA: TGTGCCAGCAGTCAAAATCCCTCTGGGGCCAACGTCCTGACTTTC; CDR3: CASSQNPSGANVLTF
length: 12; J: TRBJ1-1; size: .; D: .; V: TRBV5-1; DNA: TGCGCCAGCAGCTTGCCTGGAGTTGAAGCTTTCTTT; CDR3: CASSLPGVEAFF
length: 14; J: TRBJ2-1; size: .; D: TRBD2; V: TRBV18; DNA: TGTGCCAGCTCACCGACTAGCGGGAGCGGTGAGCAGTTCTTC; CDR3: CASSPTSGSGEQFF
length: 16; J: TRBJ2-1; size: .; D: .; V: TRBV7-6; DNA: TGTGCCAGCAGCTCTAATGGGGCAGGGACCTACAATGAGCAGTTCTTC; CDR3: CASSSNGAGTYNEQFF
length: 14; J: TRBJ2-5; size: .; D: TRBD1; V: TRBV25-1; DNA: TGTGCCAGCAGTTCTCCGGGACAGATTGAGACCCAGTACTTC; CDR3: CASSSPGQIETQYF
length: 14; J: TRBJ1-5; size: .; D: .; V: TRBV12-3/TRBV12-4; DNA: TGTGCCAGCAGTTTGTGGGGGGGGGTCTCGCCCCAGCATTTT; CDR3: CASSLWGGVSPQHF
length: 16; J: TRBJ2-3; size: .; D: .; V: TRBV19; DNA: TGTGCCAGTAGTTGGTTTGTCCAGGGGTCGACAGATACGCAGTATTTT; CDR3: CASSWFVQGSTDTQYF
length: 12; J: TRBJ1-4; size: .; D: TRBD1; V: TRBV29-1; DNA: TGCAGCGTTGGACAGGGATTTGAAAAACTGTTTTTT; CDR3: CSVGQGFEKLFF
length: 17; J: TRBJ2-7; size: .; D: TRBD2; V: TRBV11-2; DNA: TGTGCCAGCAGCCCGGGACTAGCGGGGGGTATTTCCTACGAGCAGTACTTC; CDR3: CASSPGLAGGISYEQYF
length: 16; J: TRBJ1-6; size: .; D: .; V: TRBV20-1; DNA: TGCAGTGCTAGGCCGGACGGATTTTTCTATAATTCACCCCTCCACTTT; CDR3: CSARPDGFFYNSPLHF
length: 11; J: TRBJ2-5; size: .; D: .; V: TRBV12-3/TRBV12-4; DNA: TGTGCCAGCACCGACCGAGAGACCCAGTACTTC; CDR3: CASTDRETQYF
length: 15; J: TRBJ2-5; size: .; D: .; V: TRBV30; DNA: TGTGCCTGGAGTGTTAGTCAGGGCCTCTCGGAGACCCAGTACTTC; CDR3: CAWSVSQGLSETQYF
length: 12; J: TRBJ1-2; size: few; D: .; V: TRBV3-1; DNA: TGTGCCAGCAGCGCCCAGGGCTATGGCTACACCTTC; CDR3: CASSAQGYGYTF
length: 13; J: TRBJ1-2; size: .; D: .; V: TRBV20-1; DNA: TGCAGTGCTAGAGCGGGGGCTAACTATGGCTACACCTTC; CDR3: CSARAGANYGYTF
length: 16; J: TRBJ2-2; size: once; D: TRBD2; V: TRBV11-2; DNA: TGTGCCAGCAGCCTTATAGCGGCGGGAGGAACCGGGGAGCTGTTTTTT; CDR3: CASSLIAAGGTGELFF
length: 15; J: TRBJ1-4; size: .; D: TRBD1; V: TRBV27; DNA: TGTGCCAGCAGTTCCTCGACAGGGATCAATGAAAAACTGTTTTTT; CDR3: CASSSSTGINEKLFF
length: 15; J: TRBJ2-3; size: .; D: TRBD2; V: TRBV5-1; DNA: TGCGCCAGCCGTGTTGCGGGGGGCCCGGCAGATACGCAGTATTTT; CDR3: CASRVAGGPADTQYF
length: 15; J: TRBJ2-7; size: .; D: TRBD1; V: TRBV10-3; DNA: TGTGCCATCAGTGGGACAGGGGGCCTCTCCTACGAGCAGTACTTC; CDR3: CAISGTGGLSYEQYF
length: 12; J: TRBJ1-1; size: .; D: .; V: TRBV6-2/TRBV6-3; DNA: TGTGCCAGCAGTTTGGGAGGGCCGGGGACTTTCTTT; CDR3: CASSLGGPGTFF
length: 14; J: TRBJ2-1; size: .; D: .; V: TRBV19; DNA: TGTGCCAGCGCTTCGGGGGGCCCCTACAATGAGCAGTTCTTC; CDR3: CASASGGPYNEQFF
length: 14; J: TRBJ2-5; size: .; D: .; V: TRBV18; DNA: TGTGCCAGCTCTCCTGACCCCAACCAAGAGACCCAGTACTTC; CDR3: CASSPDPNQETQYF
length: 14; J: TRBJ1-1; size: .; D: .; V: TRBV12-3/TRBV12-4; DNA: TGTGCCAGCAGTCCCACAGGGCCGAACACTGAAGCTTTCTTT; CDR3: CASSPTGPNTEAFF